This T cell receptor (beta chain) came from a study of blood T cells in healthy people across ages (dated by TCRdb to between 2014 and 2016). Looking at the study overall: In model experiments, roughly one uniquely barcoded TCR beta cDNA molecule per two T cells was captured by template switching. To avoid experimental bias, donors of different ages were distributed randomly across sequencing lanes. Four age groups were formed from the donors: young (average roughly 15 years), middle-aged (approximately 42), aged (around 68) and long-lived (around 80). Using deep sequencing normalized with unique cDNA molecular identifiers, the study measured how TCR beta repertoire diversity changes with age. Two additional independent replicas of 1 million unique cDNA reads from the same blood draw were analyzed for two donors (one aged 18 to 30 and one aged 80 or older).

The paper's findings and limits, for the study overall: The long-lived group showed more naive CD4+ T cells, fewer expanded clones and increased TCR diversity than the aged group, suggesting age selection. Observed TCR beta diversity correlated strongly with the percentage of naive T cells measured by flow cytometry. Donor CMV infection status was unknown, potentially confounding age-related changes in expanded clonotypes. As age increased, observed TCR beta diversity per million T cells dropped in a roughly linear way, and a significant reduction was already evident by age around 41. Since profiling was done on bulk unsorted PBMCs, naive and antigen-experienced compartments could not be conclusively compared. Estimates of total diversity based on one million sequenced T cells were regarded as lower bounds and as underestimates.

Donors were 35 to 40 systemically healthy Caucasian individuals from Russia aged roughly 6 to 90 years. Each donor gave ten milliliters of peripheral blood, collected into EDTA-treated Vacutainer tubes. Ficoll-Paque density-gradient centrifugation was used to isolate PBMCs, with at least 6.5 million per sample. Total RNA was extracted from PBMCs with Trizol reagent, with at least 5.5 micrograms obtained per sample. The percentages of naive CD45RAhigh/CD27high T cells were determined by flow cytometry on a PBMC aliquot from every donor. Relative to germline, V is 0 bases shorter and J is 2 bases shorter, with 13 bases between their ends. Looking up the germline V gene yields CDR1 LGHNA and CDR2 YNFKEQ. The CDR3 sequence holds 16 residues, the cysteine and phenylalanine included. The entry retains the CDR3 DNA only, 48 bases that are in frame from base 1. The method behind the library was 5' RACE. The sequencer was an Illumina HiSeq 2500. A second roughly 6 to 11 cycle PCR used a sample-barcoded 5' primer and a J-beta primer mix. A template-switch 5' adaptor carrying 12 random nucleotides introduced a unique molecular identifier onto each TCR beta cDNA molecule. Each sample yielded at least 3 million CDR3-containing paired-end reads. First-strand cDNA synthesis was performed from all RNA using the Mint cDNA synthesis kit, with priming by a TRBC-specific oligonucleotide. After uracil-DNA glycosylase treatment, a first 18-cycle PCR used universal primers M1SS and BC2_uni_R on all cDNA. In the source study's methods: For normalization, 1 million high-quality reads, each with a distinct molecular identifier, were randomly selected from each sample. Reads sharing molecular identifiers were discarded rather than binned into consensus sequences. MiTCR, set to a Q25 quality threshold and the strictest error-elimination algorithm, was used for CDR3 identification, clonotype clustering and error correction. Lower-bound total TCR beta diversity was estimated with a nonparametric unseen species model using Euler transformation. TCRdb trimmed public reads at Q25 via fastp, called clones via MiXCR and kept in-frame beta chains. Each record represents a unique CDR3 protein, reported with the most common genes and DNA among its rows. The V and J calls shown here were made by TCRdb, not taken from the authors' results. The sample records roughly 930,000 distinct CDR3 sequences, under 50% of which are singletons. Roughly 13% of the sample goes to the ten largest clones.

Comment on this clonotype: The antigen it binds to is not known. No base-level quality is on record; no much larger clone is a single base apart.

The rearrangement combines TRBV4-2 with TRBJ1-2, with the D gene uncertain. Material for sequencing was blood. The clonotype was recovered from a man aged 30 to 45 in good health. The DNA is TGTGCCAGCAGCCAAGATTTACGTACCGCAAACTATGGCTACACCTTC. This gives the protein CASSQDLRTANYGYTF.